This TCR beta chain was captured by sequencing in a study of blood T cell repertoires in COVID-19. Study-wide background: Specimens from acute and convalescent COVID-19 originated in the United States, Italy and Spain. Sample material is recorded as cDNA or gDNA derived from T cells, B-cell-depleted T cells, or PBMCs.

V lost 5 bases to trimming and J lost 5 bases; unmatched junction nucleotides: 13. The CDR3 runs 17 residues. Germline V CDR1 and CDR2: SEHNR, FQNEAQ (reference sequence). In the source study's methods: Reference gene primer amplification gave estimated nucleated cell counts. Libraries were prepared by immunoSEQ multiplex PCR; TCRdb keeps only in-frame clonotypes and omits some of them. V and J calls plus clone size are reproduced from that table; the DNA served to infer D and trimming. The table has over 250,000 clones, roughly 87% seen once. Sequenced input: peripheral blood. The origin of this receptor is a human donor in a cohort sampled during active COVID-19. V is TRBV7-9 and J is TRBJ2-3, with 10 bases aligning to TRBD1. This chain's CDR3 is CASSHRSGTGELDTQYF. The CDR3 DNA sequence: TGTGCCAGCAGCCATCGGTCGGGGACAGGGGAGTTAGATACGCAGTATTTT.